This is a list of T cell receptor beta chains from one sample in a study of T cells in Graves' hyperthyroidism and ophthalmopathy. Using its own MiXCR run on the multiplex PCR reads, TCRdb lists one record per CDR3 protein. The sample consists of about 740,000 distinct CDR3 sequences, 14% of them appearing once. The specimen was blood. Receptors were obtained from a woman aged 18 to 35 with Graves' hyperthyroidism. The CDR3 runs from the conserved cysteine through the conserved F or W. The order of the fields is V gene, J gene, clone size, D gene, CDR3 protein, CDR3 DNA. The D gene is left open where the match is weak. For some rows the clone size is stated as once, few or many, or as a class when expanded; others skip it.

v_gene: TRBV7-2
j_gene: TRBJ1-1
abundance: .
d_gene: .
CDR3aa: CASSLYRAFLNTEAFF
CDR3nt: TGTGCCAGCAGCTTATACAGGGCCTTCCTGAACACTGAAGCTTTCTTT

v_gene: TRBV6-1
j_gene: TRBJ1-1
abundance: many
d_gene: .
CDR3aa: CASKRVPSTGEAFF
CDR3nt: TGTGCCAGCAAGAGGGTCCCCTCCACAGGGGAAGCTTTCTTT

v_gene: TRBV5-6
j_gene: TRBJ2-1
abundance: .
d_gene: .
CDR3aa: CASSLTGDPGSDNEQFF
CDR3nt: TGTGCCAGCAGCTTAACGGGGGACCCCGGGAGCGACAATGAGCAGTTCTTC

v_gene: TRBV11-1
j_gene: TRBJ1-1
abundance: many
d_gene: .
CDR3aa: CASSSRQRRETEAFF
CDR3nt: TGTGCCAGCAGCTCCCGACAGAGGAGGGAAACTGAAGCTTTCTTT

v_gene: TRBV2
j_gene: TRBJ2-7
abundance: many
d_gene: .
CDR3aa: CASREKSTGHGYEQYF
CDR3nt: TGTGCCAGCAGGGAAAAATCCACAGGGCACGGCTACGAGCAGTACTTC

v_gene: TRBV12-3/TRBV12-4
j_gene: TRBJ2-2
abundance: .
d_gene: TRBD2
CDR3aa: CASIISGRAGELFF
CDR3nt: TGTGCCAGCATAATTAGCGGGAGGGCCGGGGAGCTGTTTTTT

v_gene: TRBV6-2/TRBV6-3
j_gene: TRBJ2-5
abundance: few
d_gene: .
CDR3aa: CASSYGAQAAGDYF
CDR3nt: TGTGCCAGCAGTTACGGAGCCCAGGCGGCCGGGGATTACTTC

v_gene: TRBV4-3
j_gene: TRBJ1-2
abundance: many
d_gene: .
CDR3aa: CASSQDPWANYGYTF
CDR3nt: TGCGCCAGCAGCCAAGATCCGTGGGCTAACTATGGCTACACCTTC

v_gene: TRBV12-3/TRBV12-4
j_gene: TRBJ2-2
abundance: .
d_gene: TRBD2
CDR3aa: CASRPGLAAGELFF
CDR3nt: TGTGCCAGCAGACCGGGACTAGCGGCCGGGGAGCTGTTTTTT

v_gene: TRBV9
j_gene: TRBJ2-7
abundance: few
d_gene: .
CDR3aa: CASSVASDHEQYF
CDR3nt: TGTGCCAGCAGCGTAGCAAGCGACCACGAGCAGTACTTC

v_gene: TRBV20-1
j_gene: TRBJ1-1
abundance: few
d_gene: .
CDR3aa: CSARPPGRNFMNTEAFF
CDR3nt: TGCAGTGCTCGACCGCCGGGACGGAACTTCATGAACACTGAAGCTTTCTTT

v_gene: TRBV27
j_gene: TRBJ2-3
abundance: few
d_gene: TRBD2
CDR3aa: CASSLSSGRLGSTDTQYF
CDR3nt: TGTGCCAGCAGTTTAAGTAGCGGGAGATTGGGAAGCACAGATACGCAGTATTTT

v_gene: TRBV12-3/TRBV12-4
j_gene: TRBJ2-1
abundance: .
d_gene: .
CDR3aa: CASSFPTGVYNEQFF
CDR3nt: TGTGCCAGCAGTTTCCCTACGGGGGTTTACAATGAGCAGTTCTTC

v_gene: TRBV3-1
j_gene: TRBJ2-7
abundance: many
d_gene: .
CDR3aa: CASSVTPGRINYEQYF
CDR3nt: TGTGCCAGCAGCGTAACTCCAGGGCGAATTAACTACGAGCAGTACTTC

v_gene: TRBV7-9
j_gene: TRBJ2-1
abundance: few
d_gene: .
CDR3aa: CASSEIKKRGYRDEQFF
CDR3nt: TGTGCCAGCAGCGAGATTAAGAAAAGGGGATATAGGGATGAGCAGTTCTTC

v_gene: TRBV7-6
j_gene: TRBJ2-1
abundance: .
d_gene: TRBD2
CDR3aa: CASSPLAGDLEQFF
CDR3nt: TGTGCCAGCAGCCCACTAGCGGGAGATCTTGAGCAGTTCTTC

v_gene: TRBV19
j_gene: TRBJ1-5
abundance: .
d_gene: .
CDR3aa: CASKDMRLGSNQPQHF
CDR3nt: TGTGCCAGTAAGGATATGCGGCTGGGGAGCAATCAGCCCCAGCATTTT

v_gene: TRBV27
j_gene: TRBJ2-6
abundance: .
d_gene: TRBD1
CDR3aa: CASSRGQGSSGANVLTF
CDR3nt: TGTGCCAGCAGTCGAGGACAGGGGAGCTCTGGGGCCAACGTCCTGACTTTC

v_gene: TRBV29-1
j_gene: TRBJ1-1
abundance: few
d_gene: .
CDR3aa: CSVAESSDTEAFF
CDR3nt: TGCAGCGTCGCTGAAAGCAGTGACACTGAAGCTTTCTTT

v_gene: TRBV6-1
j_gene: TRBJ1-3
abundance: .
d_gene: .
CDR3aa: CASRSSGNTIYF
CDR3nt: TGTGCCAGCAGGAGCTCTGGAAACACCATATATTTT

v_gene: TRBV6-2/TRBV6-3
j_gene: TRBJ2-2
abundance: few
d_gene: TRBD2
CDR3aa: CASSYTGGRADTGELFF
CDR3nt: TGTGCCAGCAGTTACACTGGCGGGAGGGCCGACACCGGGGAGCTGTTTTTT

v_gene: TRBV5-1
j_gene: TRBJ1-5
abundance: many
d_gene: .
CDR3aa: CASSLGGDRQPQHF
CDR3nt: TGCGCCAGCAGCTTGGGGGGGGATCGGCAGCCCCAGCATTTT

v_gene: TRBV28
j_gene: TRBJ1-1
abundance: many
d_gene: TRBD1
CDR3aa: CASSSYRGNTEAFF
CDR3nt: TGTGCCAGCAGTTCCTACAGGGGGAACACTGAAGCTTTCTTT

v_gene: TRBV12-3/TRBV12-4
j_gene: TRBJ1-5
abundance: .
d_gene: .
CDR3aa: CASSQQGPNQPQHF
CDR3nt: TGTGCCAGCAGCCAACAGGGTCCGAATCAGCCCCAGCATTTT

v_gene: TRBV6-6
j_gene: TRBJ2-3
abundance: many
d_gene: .
CDR3aa: CASSYGVFADTQYF
CDR3nt: TGTGCCAGCAGTTACGGGGTTTTCGCAGATACGCAGTATTTT

v_gene: TRBV3-1
j_gene: TRBJ2-4
abundance: many
d_gene: .
CDR3aa: CASSQDWGTKNIQYF
CDR3nt: TGTGCCAGCAGCCAAGATTGGGGAACCAAAAACATTCAGTACTTC

v_gene: TRBV20-1
j_gene: TRBJ2-2
abundance: .
d_gene: .
CDR3aa: CSARDPQAGGPNTGELFF
CDR3nt: TGCAGTGCTAGAGATCCCCAGGCAGGGGGGCCCAACACCGGGGAGCTGTTTTTT

v_gene: TRBV24-1
j_gene: TRBJ2-7
abundance: many
d_gene: TRBD1
CDR3aa: CATSDSHGGGGQAYEQYF
CDR3nt: TGTGCCACCAGTGATTCCCACGGGGGTGGGGGACAGGCGTACGAGCAGTACTTC

v_gene: TRBV2
j_gene: TRBJ1-5
abundance: few
d_gene: .
CDR3aa: CASRTGGAPQHF
CDR3nt: TGTGCCAGCAGAACGGGAGGAGCGCCCCAGCATTTT

v_gene: TRBV29-1
j_gene: TRBJ2-5
abundance: .
d_gene: .
CDR3aa: CSVYRAAETQYF
CDR3nt: TGCAGCGTTTACAGGGCCGCAGAGACCCAGTACTTC

v_gene: TRBV2
j_gene: TRBJ2-1
abundance: many
d_gene: TRBD2
CDR3aa: CASSGGLARDNEQFF
CDR3nt: TGTGCCAGCAGTGGGGGACTAGCCCGAGACAATGAGCAGTTCTTC

v_gene: TRBV20-1
j_gene: TRBJ1-5
abundance: many
d_gene: .
CDR3aa: CSARVGAGQNQPQHF
CDR3nt: TGCAGTGCTAGAGTAGGAGCAGGGCAAAATCAGCCCCAGCATTTT

v_gene: TRBV6-1
j_gene: TRBJ2-1
abundance: many
d_gene: .
CDR3aa: CASSEVSRVSYNEQFF
CDR3nt: TGTGCCAGCAGTGAAGTTAGTAGGGTATCCTACAATGAGCAGTTCTTC

v_gene: TRBV14
j_gene: TRBJ2-3
abundance: .
d_gene: TRBD2
CDR3aa: CASSQGLAGVVTQYF
CDR3nt: TGTGCCAGCAGCCAAGGACTAGCGGGAGTTGTTACGCAGTATTTT

v_gene: TRBV27
j_gene: TRBJ2-7
abundance: few
d_gene: TRBD1
CDR3aa: CASSLNPAGGFGEQYF
CDR3nt: TGTGCCAGCAGTTTAAACCCGGCAGGGGGCTTTGGCGAGCAGTACTTC

v_gene: TRBV6-5
j_gene: TRBJ2-3
abundance: few
d_gene: .
CDR3aa: CASSYSGGGPLSTDTQYF
CDR3nt: TGTGCCAGCAGTTACTCGGGGGGAGGACCTCTTAGCACAGATACGCAGTATTTT

v_gene: TRBV10-3
j_gene: TRBJ2-1
abundance: .
d_gene: TRBD2
CDR3aa: CAINPGTSGHNEQFF
CDR3nt: TGTGCCATCAATCCCGGGACTAGCGGCCACAATGAGCAGTTCTTC

v_gene: TRBV20-1
j_gene: TRBJ2-3
abundance: .
d_gene: .
CDR3aa: CSARVGSLDTQYF
CDR3nt: TGCAGTGCTAGGGTCGGGAGTTTGGATACGCAGTATTTT

v_gene: TRBV18
j_gene: TRBJ2-1
abundance: many
d_gene: .
CDR3aa: CASSPAAADNEQFF
CDR3nt: TGTGCCAGCTCACCAGCGGCAGCAGACAATGAGCAGTTCTTC

v_gene: TRBV20-1
j_gene: TRBJ2-7
abundance: many
d_gene: TRBD2
CDR3aa: CSARDSSRVGAGGYEQYF
CDR3nt: TGCAGTGCTAGAGATTCGTCCCGCGTGGGAGCGGGGGGCTACGAGCAGTACTTC

v_gene: TRBV7-9
j_gene: TRBJ2-2
abundance: many
d_gene: TRBD2
CDR3aa: CASSPAGVNTGELFF
CDR3nt: TGTGCCAGCAGCCCCGCGGGGGTTAACACCGGGGAGCTGTTTTTT

v_gene: TRBV27
j_gene: TRBJ2-1
abundance: many
d_gene: .
CDR3aa: CASSLWGTLTEQFF
CDR3nt: TGTGCCAGCAGTTTATGGGGGACGCTGACTGAGCAGTTCTTC

v_gene: TRBV6-1
j_gene: TRBJ2-3
abundance: many
d_gene: .
CDR3aa: CASSVGSTDTQYF
CDR3nt: TGTGCCAGCTCCGTGGGAAGCACAGATACGCAGTATTTT

v_gene: TRBV9
j_gene: TRBJ2-5
abundance: .
d_gene: TRBD1
CDR3aa: CASAEGPGQDQFGETQYF
CDR3nt: TGTGCCAGCGCGGAAGGACCGGGACAGGACCAATTTGGGGAGACCCAGTACTTC

v_gene: TRBV30
j_gene: TRBJ2-5
abundance: few
d_gene: .
CDR3aa: CAWSAPRGFQETQYF
CDR3nt: TGTGCCTGGAGTGCCCCACGGGGATTTCAAGAGACCCAGTACTTC

v_gene: TRBV11-2
j_gene: TRBJ2-1
abundance: many
d_gene: TRBD2
CDR3aa: CASSLEPPGLAGYNEQFF
CDR3nt: TGTGCCAGCAGCTTAGAACCTCCGGGACTAGCGGGCTACAATGAGCAGTTCTTC